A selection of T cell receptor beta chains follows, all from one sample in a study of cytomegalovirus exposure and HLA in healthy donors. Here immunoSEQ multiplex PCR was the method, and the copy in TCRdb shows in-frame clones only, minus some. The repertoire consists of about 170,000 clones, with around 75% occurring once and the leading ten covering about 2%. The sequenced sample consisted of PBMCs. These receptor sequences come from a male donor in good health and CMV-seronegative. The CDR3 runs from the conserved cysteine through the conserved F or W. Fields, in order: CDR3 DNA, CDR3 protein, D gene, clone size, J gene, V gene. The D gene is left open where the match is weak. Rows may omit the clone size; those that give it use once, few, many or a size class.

CDR3nt: TGTGCCAGCAGCCCCCGGGGGAGGGGCACAGATACGCAGTATTTT
CDR3aa: CASSPRGRGTDTQYF
d_gene: TRBD2
abundance: NA
j_gene: TRBJ2-3
v_gene: TRBV11-1

CDR3nt: TGCGCCAGCAGCCAATCCGGCGGGGGGTACGAGCAGTACTTC
CDR3aa: CASSQSGGGYEQYF
d_gene: TRBD2
abundance: NA
j_gene: TRBJ2-7
v_gene: TRBV4-1

CDR3nt: TGTGCCATCAGTGACGCCCACGGACTAGCGGGGGGCACAGATACGCAGTATTTT
CDR3aa: CAISDAHGLAGGTDTQYF
d_gene: TRBD2
abundance: few
j_gene: TRBJ2-3
v_gene: TRBV10-3

CDR3nt: TGTGCCAGCAGACCAGTATCTGGGGGCATGAACACTGAAGCTTTCTTT
CDR3aa: CASRPVSGGMNTEAFF
d_gene: NA
abundance: NA
j_gene: TRBJ1-1
v_gene: TRBV27

CDR3nt: TGTGCCAGCAGAGAAGAGCGGGGGGGTTCCTACGAGCAGTACTTC
CDR3aa: CASREERGGSYEQYF
d_gene: TRBD2
abundance: few
j_gene: TRBJ2-7
v_gene: TRBV7-2

CDR3nt: TGCGCCAGCAGCTTGGGGGACAGGAGCTCCTACAATGAGCAGTTCTTC
CDR3aa: CASSLGDRSSYNEQFF
d_gene: TRBD1
abundance: NA
j_gene: TRBJ2-1
v_gene: TRBV5-1

CDR3nt: TGCAGCGTTGGATTTTTACGGGAGCCGAACACTGAAGCTTTCTTT
CDR3aa: CSVGFLREPNTEAFF
d_gene: NA
abundance: NA
j_gene: TRBJ1-1
v_gene: TRBV29-1

CDR3nt: TGTGCCAGCAACCGACAGGGGCCCTACGAGCAGTACTTC
CDR3aa: CASNRQGPYEQYF
d_gene: TRBD1
abundance: few
j_gene: TRBJ2-7
v_gene: TRBV13

CDR3nt: TGTGCCTGGAGTGTACTCGGGACAGGAACAGATACGCAGTATTTT
CDR3aa: CAWSVLGTGTDTQYF
d_gene: TRBD1
abundance: NA
j_gene: TRBJ2-3
v_gene: TRBV30

CDR3nt: TGTGCCTGGAGTTTGGCCTCTGGAAACACCATATATTTT
CDR3aa: CAWSLASGNTIYF
d_gene: NA
abundance: NA
j_gene: TRBJ1-3
v_gene: TRBV30

CDR3nt: TGTGCCAGCAGTGGCCGGGCGGGACTTCCGCGTGGCTACACCTTC
CDR3aa: CASSGRAGLPRGYTF
d_gene: NA
abundance: NA
j_gene: TRBJ1-2
v_gene: TRBV27

CDR3nt: TGTGCCAGCAGTACCGGACAAAGAGGCTACGAGCAGTACTTC
CDR3aa: CASSTGQRGYEQYF
d_gene: NA
abundance: NA
j_gene: TRBJ2-7
v_gene: TRBV6-5

CDR3nt: TGTGCCAGCAGGCCGGGACAGGCCCCTAATTCACCCCTCCACTTT
CDR3aa: CASRPGQAPNSPLHF
d_gene: TRBD1
abundance: NA
j_gene: TRBJ1-6
v_gene: TRBV6-5

CDR3nt: TGCGCCAGCAGTGAGAAGGGGTGGAGTTCACCCCTCCACTTT
CDR3aa: CASSEKGWSSPLHF
d_gene: NA
abundance: NA
j_gene: TRBJ1-6
v_gene: TRBV10-2

CDR3nt: TGTGCCAGCAGTTACTCAAGGCAGCGAGACAATGAGCAGTTCTTC
CDR3aa: CASSYSRQRDNEQFF
d_gene: NA
abundance: NA
j_gene: TRBJ2-1
v_gene: TRBV6-5

CDR3nt: TGTGCCAGCAGCTTGAGCCAGGGGGCCACTGAAGCTTTCTTT
CDR3aa: CASSLSQGATEAFF
d_gene: TRBD1
abundance: few
j_gene: TRBJ1-1
v_gene: TRBV7-9

CDR3nt: TGTGCCAGCAGTGAACAGGAGTACTTC
CDR3aa: CASSEQEYF
d_gene: NA
abundance: few
j_gene: TRBJ2-7
v_gene: TRBV6-1

CDR3nt: TGTGCCAGCAGCCGGACAGGGGGCGTTAATCAGCCCCAGCATTTT
CDR3aa: CASSRTGGVNQPQHF
d_gene: TRBD1
abundance: once
j_gene: TRBJ1-5
v_gene: TRBV7-2